This T cell receptor beta chain emerged from a study of PD-1 blockade in classical Hodgkin lymphoma. Time point denoted: cycle 4 day 1 (C4D1), after five to seven weeks of nivolumab. Each and every patient relapsed after autologous stem cell transplantation, and patients got differing brentuximab vedotin exposure. Trimming pared 1 base from V and 6 bases from J, leaving 4 bases between. Germline V gene data show CDR1 as SQVTM and CDR2 as ANQGSEA. This CDR3 has 11 residues. Assay used: immunoSEQ multiplex PCR; TCRdb lists only in-frame clones, some missing. The sample lists nearly 20,000 clones, 70% to 85% occurring once.

The sequencing used peripheral blood mononuclear cells (PBMCs), collected before the fourth cycle of nivolumab. This clonotype was obtained from a human donor with classical Hodgkin lymphoma. The chain has TRBV29-1 and TRBJ2-4; D gene ambiguous. In nucleotides, the CDR3 is TGCAGCGTTGAAGTGGGAAACATTCAGTACTTC. This codes for CSVEVGNIQYF.